This TCR beta chain stems from a study of T-cell reconstitution after alpha-beta-depleted transplantation in children. Points from the study as a whole: Reportedly, only several hundred clones from non-depleted graft cells drove alpha-beta T-cell counts at about two months. T-cell numbers and diversity, one year after transplant, stemmed largely from T cells that were newly produced. Some patients' high day-60 TCRbeta diversity was traced to surviving recipient T cells and thymic progenitors.

Unique molecular identifiers were incorporated during preparation of the TCRbeta library. From the PCR reads, TCRdb called clonotypes with MiXCR, one entry per CDR3 protein. The sample lists roughly 100,000 distinct CDR3 sequences, approximately 6% occurring once. For this clonotype: Its antigen remains unidentified.

The germline V gene has CDR1 DFQATT and CDR2 SNEGSKA (reference sequence). This CDR3 has 14 residues. With 3 bases clipped from V and 2 bases from J, the junction kept 6 bases outside the gene matches. This specimen was PBMCs, mostly from graft donor cells, taken 60 days after TCRalphabeta/CD19-depleted stem cell transplant. The chain has TRBV20-1 and TRBJ2-7; 8 positions agree with TRBD2. The receptor's source is a female patient aged 2-15 years who had a stem cell transplant for Fanconi anemia, so the T cells may come from the graft donor. CDR3 DNA sequence: TGCAGTGCTAGCGATAGCGGGGTTCCCTACGAGCAGTACTTC. Amino acids: CSASDSGVPYEQYF.